One sample yielded the 13 T cell receptor beta chains listed below, sequenced in a study of cytomegalovirus exposure and HLA in healthy donors. The PCR was carried out with 60 Vbeta primers and 13 Jbeta primers. TCRdb's copy holds only in-frame clones and misses some; the assay was immunoSEQ multiplex PCR. The top ten hold 2.8% of the sample, which has about 110,000 clones, 65% to 75% seen once. Sequencing was done on a sample of PBMCs. The receptor set was obtained from a female donor in good health and CMV-seronegative.

The chain has TRBV29-1 and TRBJ2-1; TRBD1 matches 10 bases. After removal of 6 bases from V and 6 bases from J, the junction contained 8 bases not matched to a gene. Germline lookup yields CDR1 SQVTM and CDR2 ANQGSEA. CDR3 length equals 14 residues. This chain's CDR3 is CSVVRDRGFNEQFF. The CDR3 region has the DNA TGCAGCGTGGTCCGGGACAGGGGCTTCAATGAGCAGTTCTTC.

In its sample, this clone was seen once. This chain links TRBV7-9 with TRBJ2-5; D might be TRBD2 (6 bases). Trimming pared 2 bases from V and 5 bases from J, leaving 9 bases between. This CDR3 region has 13 residues. Per germline, CDR1 SEHNR and CDR2 FQNEAQ (reference sequence). CDR3 sequence reads: CASSLYGGETQYF. CDR3 sequence (DNA): TGTGCCAGCAGCTTATACGGGGGTGAGACCCAGTACTTC.

The rearrangement links TRBV5-1 to TRBJ2-1, with 7 nucleotides matching TRBD2. Germline assignment: CDR1 SGHRS and CDR2 YFSETQ. This CDR3 is built from 18 residues. V lost 0 bases to trimming and J lost 0 bases; unmatched junction nucleotides: 9. For the CDR3, the DNA is TGCGCCAGCAGCTTGGGATTACTAGCGCGGAGCTCCTACAATGAGCAGTTCTTC. Translated: CASSLGLLARSSYNEQFF.

The genes are TRBV11-2 and TRBJ1-1; D is uncertain. This CDR3 is built from 13 residues. The germline gives CDR1 SGHAT, CDR2 FQNNGV. V was trimmed by 5 bases and J by 4 bases, leaving 11 bases between them. CDR3 protein: CASSPSGITEAFF. CDR3 nucleotide sequence: TGTGCCAGCAGCCCCTCGGGGATCACTGAAGCTTTCTTT.

The chain combines TRBV19 with TRBJ1-1; weak D call: TRBD1 (6 bases). The CDR3 is 15 residues long. Germline V lookup: CDR1 LNHDA, CDR2 SQIVND (reference sequence). V lost 6 bases and J lost 1, with 15 bases in between. CDR3 in DNA: TGTGCCAGTAGGAAGAGGAACAGGGAGAACACTGAAGCTTTCTTT. Protein sequence: CASRKRNRENTEAFF.

The chain is built from TRBV15 and TRBJ2-5, with D possibly TRBD2 on 5 matching bases. Germline assignment: CDR1 LNHNV and CDR2 YYDKDF (reference sequence). CDR3 length: 16 amino acids. The ends were cut back, 1 base at V and 5 bases at J, with 17 bases in the middle. The CDR3 spells CATSRGERGREETQYF. DNA of the CDR3: TGTGCCACCAGCAGAGGCGAACGGGGTAGAGAGGAGACCCAGTACTTC. The whole variable domain, remainder taken from reference TRBV15 and TRBJ2-5, is DAMVIQNPRYQVTQFGKPVTLSCSQTLNHNVMYWYQQKSSQAPKLLFHYYDKDFNNEADTPDNFQSRRPNTSFCFLDIRSPGLGDTAMYLCATSRGERGREETQYFGPGTRLLVL.

The gene calls are TRBV4-3 and TRBJ2-7; 8 bases map to TRBD1. CDR1 and CDR2 from the germline V gene are LGHNA and YSLEER. V dropped 1 base and J dropped 7; count of bases not matched to a gene: 24. The CDR3 is 20 residues long. CDR3 sequence: CASSQGQKGPTGDHPWEQYF. For the CDR3, the DNA is TGCGCCAGCAGCCAAGGCCAAAAGGGCCCGACAGGGGACCACCCCTGGGAGCAGTACTTC.

V gene TRBV12-5 combines with J gene TRBJ1-2, with D possibly being TRBD1 (6 bases). The V end lost 1 base, the J end lost 2 bases, and 14 bases lay between the germline ends. This CDR3 comprises 16 residues. Germline-derived CDR1 and CDR2 are LGHNT and FRNRAP. The CDR3 sequence: CASGLGVQGSNYGYTF. CDR3 bases: TGTGCTAGTGGTTTGGGCGTACAGGGTTCGAACTATGGCTACACCTTC.

This clone has a handful of counts. The V and J genes are TRBV5-1 and TRBJ2-3; 16 nucleotides line up with TRBD2. Looked up from germline, CDR1 is SGHRS and CDR2 is YFSETQ. Germline trimming cut 3 bases from V and 6 bases from J; bases unmatched to any gene: 10. The length of the CDR3 is 18 residues. CDR3 in DNA: TGCGCCAGCAGCTGGACCGGGACTAGCGGGAGGGCCATGGATACGCAGTATTTT. Translation: CASSWTGTSGRAMDTQYF. The whole variable domain, filled in from reference TRBV5-1 and TRBJ2-3, reads KAGVTQTPRYLIKTRGQQVTLSCSPISGHRSVSWYQQTPGQGLQFLFEYFSETQRNKGNFPGRFSGRQFSNSRSEMNVSTLELGDSALYLCASSWTGTSGRAMDTQYFGPGTRLTVL.

V usage is TRBV20-1 and J usage is TRBJ2-3; D is ambiguous. Germline V gives CDR1 DFQATT, CDR2 SNEGSKA (reference sequence). The CDR3 extends over 10 amino acids. The ends were cut back, 6 bases at V and 2 bases at J, with 3 bases in the middle. The DNA of the CDR3 is TGCAGTGCCCTCACAGATACGCAGTATTTT. It specifies CSALTDTQYF.

V is TRBV29-1 and J is TRBJ1-2; D gene ambiguous. The germline gives CDR1 SQVTM, CDR2 ANQGSEA. V was cut by 4 bases and J by 2 bases, with 11 bases left in between. This CDR3 has 13 amino acids. This CDR3 is CSVVEFLNYGYTF. The CDR3 bases are TGCAGCGTTGTGGAGTTCCTAAACTATGGCTACACCTTC.

This clone was counted a single time. The CDR3, as DNA: TGCGCCAGCAGCTTGGGTGGGACTAGAGAAGAGACCCAGTACTTC. It specifies CASSLGGTREETQYF. The chain uses TRBV5-1 and TRBJ2-5, with 8 nucleotides matching TRBD2. CDR1 is SGHRS, CDR2 YFSETQ, per germline. The CDR3 runs 15 residues. V dropped 0 bases and J dropped 3; count of bases not matched to a gene: 4.

The rearrangement links TRBV29-1 to TRBJ2-1, with 13 bases lining up with TRBD2. V dropped 7 bases and J dropped 8; count of bases not matched to a gene: 5. This CDR3 has 13 amino acids. CDR1 and CDR2 (germline): SQVTM, ANQGSEA. CDR3 bases: TGCAGCGACGGACTAGCGGGAGTGGATGAGCAGTTCTTC. This translates into CSDGLAGVDEQFF.